Each of the 26 T cell receptor beta chains below was sequenced from the same sample in a study of cytomegalovirus exposure and HLA in healthy donors. Assay: immunoSEQ multiplex PCR; the TCRdb copy retains only in-frame clones and omits some. Of about 68,000 clones listed, 91% are singletons. What was sequenced was PBMCs. Receptors were obtained from a man younger than 30 in good health and CMV-seronegative.

This rearrangement joins TRBV4-2 to TRBJ1-1; D unclear. V was trimmed by 0 bases and J by 8 bases, leaving 13 bases between them. The CDR3 spans 14 residues. Germline values: CDR1 LGHNA, CDR2 YNFKEQ. The CDR3 protein is CASSQEERFPEAFF. Written as DNA, the CDR3 is TGTGCCAGCAGCCAAGAGGAGCGGTTCCCCGAAGCTTTCTTT.

This clone was found once. This chain joins TRBV7-2 and TRBJ2-5; 9 bases line up with TRBD2. The J segment lost 0 bases and the V segment lost 0 bases, leaving 14 bases of the junction unmatched. Germline V gene data show CDR1 as SGHTA and CDR2 as FQGNSA. CDR3 length equals 20 residues. The CDR3, as DNA: TGTGCCAGCAGCTTAGCGGCGGCTAGCGGGACGAGCGTCCACCAAGAGACCCAGTACTTC. This sequence encodes CASSLAAASGTSVHQETQYF.

The gene calls are TRBV9 and TRBJ2-7, with a possible D match to TRBD2 (6 bases). The V and J ends lost 4 bases and 5 bases respectively, with 22 bases between them. This CDR3 has 16 amino acids. CDR1 and CDR2 from the germline V gene are SGDLS and YYNGEE. In nucleotides, the CDR3 is TGTGCCAGCAGCCAAGCAAGGTCGGGAGAGATCCACGAGCAGTACTTC. It translates to CASSQARSGEIHEQYF.

The V call is TRBV30, the J call TRBJ1-5; D might be TRBD1 (5 bases). The CDR3 has 18 amino acids. V shed 1 base and J shed 6 bases, with 25 bases lying between them. Germline CDR1 reads GTSNPN; CDR2 reads SVGIG (reference sequence). CDR3 amino acids: CAWSGLGSLQGLPQPQHF. The CDR3 nucleotides are TGTGCCTGGAGTGGACTAGGTTCACTTCAGGGACTCCCTCAGCCCCAGCATTTT.

V usage is TRBV30 and J usage is TRBJ2-1; 9 bases match TRBD2. The V and J ends lost 4 bases and 10 bases, in that order; junction bases with no gene match: 8. The CDR3 contains 13 residues. Looked up from germline, CDR1 is GTSNPN and CDR2 is SVGIG (reference sequence). The CDR3 protein is CAWTSGIDQEQFF. CDR3 in DNA: TGTGCCTGGACTAGCGGGATCGACCAGGAGCAGTTCTTC.

The V call is TRBV7-9, the J call TRBJ2-5; 11 bases are shared with TRBD2. Germline values: CDR1 SEHNR, CDR2 FQNEAQ (reference sequence). J gave up 4 bases and V 3 bases, and 4 bases lay outside the gene matches. The CDR3 is 15 amino acids. The chain's CDR3 is CASSFPGTSGETQYF. In nucleotides, the CDR3 is TGTGCCAGCAGCTTTCCCGGGACTAGCGGAGAGACCCAGTACTTC.

This sequence joins TRBV2 and TRBJ1-1; D is undetermined. The CDR3 is 15 amino acids. Germline V gene data show CDR1 as SNHLY and CDR2 as FYNNEI. Trimming shortened V by 6 bases and J by 3 bases, and 17 bases separated the two germline ends. The CDR3 DNA reads TGTGCCAGCAGCCCCGACCTCGGCGGGTACACTGAAGCTTTCTTT. It is translated as CASSPDLGGYTEAFF.

The rearrangement uses TRBV11-3 and TRBJ2-1; 10 bases fit TRBD1. This CDR3 spans 17 amino acids. Per germline, CDR1 SGHNT and CDR2 YENEEA. V trimming: 1 base; J trimming: 9 bases; junction bases outside the gene matches: 12. Written as DNA, the CDR3 is TGTGCCAGCAGCTTAGCCCACGCGACAGGGGGCATTTGTGAGCAGTTCTTC. Encoded protein: CASSLAHATGGICEQFF.

This CDR3 reads CASSLGTGGLEQYF. As DNA, the CDR3 is TGTGCCAGCAGCTTAGGGACAGGGGGCCTGGAGCAGTACTTC. The chain couples TRBV13 to TRBJ2-7; 10 bases are a match to TRBD1. This CDR3 contains 14 residues. The V and J ends lost 0 bases and 7 bases, in that order; junction bases with no gene match: 3. Germline CDR1 and CDR2: PRHDT and FYEKMQ (reference sequence).

V is TRBV10-3 and J is TRBJ1-3, with a tentative D call TRBD1 (5 bases). Trimming removed 5 bases from V and 2 bases from J, with 7 bases in between. Germline V gene data show CDR1 as ENHRY and CDR2 as SYGVKD. There are 13 residues in the CDR3. CDR3 region: CAISRTTGNTIYF. CDR3 DNA: TGTGCCATCAGTCGGACAACTGGAAACACCATATATTTT.

The V and J genes are TRBV5-1 and TRBJ1-4; a weak D match, TRBD1 (6 bases). Trimming took 2 bases from V and 4 from J, leaving 9 bases between them. CDR3 length: 14 amino acids. CDR1 and CDR2 (germline): SGHRS, YFSETQ. The CDR3 sequence is CASSLTGRNEKLFF. The CDR3 DNA reads TGCGCCAGCAGCTTAACAGGGCGTAATGAAAAACTGTTTTTT.

The genes are TRBV25-1 and TRBJ2-1, with D possibly TRBD2 on 6 matching bases. CDR3 length: 14 amino acids. Germline V CDR1 and CDR2: MGHDK, SYGVNS. With 4 bases removed from V and 3 bases from J, the gap between germline ends came to 10 bases. The CDR3 DNA reads TGTGCCAGCAGTGTAGCTAGCGTCTACAATGAGCAGTTCTTC. Amino acid sequence: CASSVASVYNEQFF.

This rearrangement joins TRBV7-2 to TRBJ2-7; a weak D match, TRBD1 (5 bases). V was shortened by 3 bases and J by 5 bases, with 11 bases between the two germline ends. This CDR3 is built from 13 residues. Germline V gene data show CDR1 as SGHTA and CDR2 as FQGNSA. CDR3 nucleotide sequence: TGTGCCAGCAGCTTGGACAATCGGAACGAGCAGTACTTC. It yields the protein CASSLDNRNEQYF.

The chain joins TRBV6-5 to TRBJ2-2; D call uncertain. This CDR3 is 14 amino acids long. The germline gives CDR1 MNHEY, CDR2 SVGAGI. V gave up 5 bases and J gave up 6 bases, with 13 bases separating them. The CDR3 sequence: CASSGPPSPGELFF. The CDR3 nucleotides are TGTGCCAGCAGTGGCCCTCCTTCTCCCGGGGAGCTGTTTTTT.

CDR3 sequence reads: CASSASYRGDYGYTF. The DNA of the CDR3 is TGTGCCAGCAGTGCCAGTTACAGGGGCGACTATGGCTACACCTTC. J is TRBJ1-2 and V is TRBV28, with TRBD1 matching over 7 bases. Trimming removed 5 bases from V and 3 bases from J; junction bases left unmatched: 9. Germline V CDR1 and CDR2: MDHEN, SYDVKM. There are 15 residues in the CDR3.

This clone was detected only a few times. V and J are TRBV7-9 and TRBJ1-1; D uncertain. Germline V gene sequence: CDR1 SEHNR, CDR2 FQNEAQ (reference sequence). The CDR3 spans 12 residues. V lost 2 bases and J lost 6, with 7 bases in between. The DNA of the CDR3 is TGTGCCAGCAGCTTAATAGAATCTGAAGCTTTCTTT. Translated: CASSLIESEAFF.

The chain couples TRBV18 to TRBJ2-7; 10 bases are a match to TRBD2. The CDR3 spans 15 residues. Trimming cost V 5 bases and J 9 bases; bases outside gene matches: 13. CDR1 KGHSH and CDR2 LQKENI come from the germline V gene. CDR3 sequence (DNA): TGTGCCAGCTCATTGTTGGATCTAGCGGGGGCAAGGCAGTACTTC. This codes for CASSLLDLAGARQYF.

This chain links TRBV6-5 with TRBJ2-5, with D tentatively TRBD1 (6 bases). In germline, CDR1 is MNHEY, CDR2 SVGAGI. The CDR3 spans 15 residues. Trimming shortened V by 2 bases and J by 0 bases, and 10 bases separated the two germline ends. In nucleotides, the CDR3 is TGTGCCAGCAGTTACCTGACAGGACACCAAGAGACCCAGTACTTC. This encodes CASSYLTGHQETQYF.

This chain uses TRBV7-3 with TRBJ2-3; maybe TRBD2 (5 bases). Germline lookup yields CDR1 SGHTA and CDR2 FQGTGA. This CDR3 contains 15 residues. Trimming took 5 bases from V and 4 from J, leaving 16 bases between them. The CDR3 nucleotides read TGTGCCAGCAGCCCCCAAGCAACTAGGGCAGATACGCAGTATTTT. Its protein is CASSPQATRADTQYF.

CDR3 bases: TGTGCCAGCAGCGGAGGTCAGAATAATGAAAAACTGTTTTTT. Protein product: CASSGGQNNEKLFF. V and J are TRBV25-1 and TRBJ1-4; no reliable D call. Deletions cut 6 bases from V and 4 bases from J, with 12 bases between. There are 14 residues in the CDR3. Germline-derived CDR1 and CDR2 are MGHDK and SYGVNS.

Turning to this clone: In the same sample, other DNA sequences code for this CDR3. The CDR3 loop is CASSVDGGTEAFF. For the CDR3, the DNA is TGTGCCAGCAGCGTAGACGGGGGTACTGAAGCTTTCTTT. The chain employs TRBV9 and TRBJ1-1, with TRBD1 as a possible D gene (5 bases). V lost 0 bases and J lost 5, with 8 bases in between. The CDR3 extends over 13 amino acids. Germline assignment: CDR1 SGDLS and CDR2 YYNGEE.

This clone appeared a few times. The chain combines TRBV18 with TRBJ2-3; 7 positions match TRBD1. This CDR3 is built from 16 residues. Germline CDR1 is KGHSH and CDR2 is LQKENI. The junction had 7 bases not matched to a gene; V was cut back by 2 bases and J by 2 bases. The DNA of the CDR3 is TGTGCCAGCTCACCATGGGCCAGGGGGACCACAGATACGCAGTATTTT. Residues: CASSPWARGTTDTQYF. The entire variable domain, with the rest obtained from reference TRBV18 and TRBJ2-3, is as follows: NAGVMQNPRHLVRRRGQEARLRCSPMKGHSHVYWYRQLPEEGLKFMVYLQKENIIDESGMPKERFSAEFPKEGPSILRIQQVVRGDSAAYFCASSPWARGTTDTQYFGPGTRLTVL.

This clone was detected only once. This chain joins TRBV4-3 and TRBJ1-4; maybe TRBD1 (5 bases). The V end lost 0 bases, the J end lost 5 bases, and 28 bases lay between the germline ends. The CDR3 covers 21 residues. Germline lookup yields CDR1 LGHNA and CDR2 YSLEER. CDR3 sequence: CASSQEYQRGAWMRGNEKLFF. The CDR3 DNA sequence: TGCGCCAGCAGCCAAGAGTATCAGCGGGGCGCCTGGATGAGAGGGAATGAAAAACTGTTTTTT.

CDR3: CASSPLDRGSYNEQFF. The CDR3, as DNA: TGTGCCAGCAGCCCCCTGGACAGGGGGTCATACAATGAGCAGTTCTTC. The chain has TRBV7-9 and TRBJ2-1; TRBD1 aligns across 10 bases. In germline, CDR1 is SEHNR, CDR2 FQNEAQ (reference sequence). CDR3 length equals 16 residues. Losses at the gene ends were 5 bases for V and 4 bases for J; bases not matched to a gene: 8. Supplemented by reference TRBV7-9 and TRBJ2-1, the full variable domain reads DTGVSQNPRHKITKRGQNVTFRCDPISEHNRLYWYRQTLGQGPEFLTYFQNEAQLEKSRLLSDRFSAERPKGSFSTLEIQRTEQGDSAMYLCASSPLDRGSYNEQFFGPGTRLTVL.

This CDR3 reads CASSPRWTGTFRNTIYF. The CDR3 nucleotides are TGTGCCAGCAGCCCCCGTTGGACAGGGACTTTTAGAAACACCATATATTTT. This rearrangement joins TRBV11-2 to TRBJ1-3, with TRBD1 matching 8 bases. The CDR3 is 17 residues long. CDR1 and CDR2 (germline): SGHAT, FQNNGV. J lost 5 bases, V lost 5 bases, and 14 bases had no gene match.

The genes are TRBV27 and TRBJ1-1, with D possibly matching TRBD1 (5 bases). The CDR3 runs to 14 residues. The V gene's germline CDR1 is MNHEY and CDR2 SMNVEV (reference sequence). Trimming removed 6 bases from V and 3 bases from J, with 14 bases in between. The DNA of the CDR3 is TGTGCCAGCAGGGGGTGGGCGGGGGACACTGAAGCTTTCTTT. Its translation: CASRGWAGDTEAFF.